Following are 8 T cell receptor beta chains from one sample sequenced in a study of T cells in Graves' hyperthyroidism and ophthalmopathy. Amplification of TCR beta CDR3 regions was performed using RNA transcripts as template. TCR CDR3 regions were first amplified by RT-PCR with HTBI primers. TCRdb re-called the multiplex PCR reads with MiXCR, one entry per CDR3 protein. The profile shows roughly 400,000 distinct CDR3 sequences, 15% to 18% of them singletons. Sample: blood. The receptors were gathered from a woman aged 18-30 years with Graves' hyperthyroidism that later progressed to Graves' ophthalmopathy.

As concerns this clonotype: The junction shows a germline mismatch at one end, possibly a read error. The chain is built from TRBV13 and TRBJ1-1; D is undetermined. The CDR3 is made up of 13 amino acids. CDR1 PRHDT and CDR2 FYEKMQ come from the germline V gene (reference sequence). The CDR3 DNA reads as TGTGCCAGCAGCGTAGGCGATATGGGTGAAGCTTTCTTT. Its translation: CASSVGDMGEAFF.

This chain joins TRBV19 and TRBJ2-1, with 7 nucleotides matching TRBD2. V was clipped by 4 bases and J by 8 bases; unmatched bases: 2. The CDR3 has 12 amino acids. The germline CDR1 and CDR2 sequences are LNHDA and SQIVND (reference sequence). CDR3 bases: TGTGCCAGTAGTAGGGCGGGAGATGAGCAGTTCTTC. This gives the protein CASSRAGDEQFF.

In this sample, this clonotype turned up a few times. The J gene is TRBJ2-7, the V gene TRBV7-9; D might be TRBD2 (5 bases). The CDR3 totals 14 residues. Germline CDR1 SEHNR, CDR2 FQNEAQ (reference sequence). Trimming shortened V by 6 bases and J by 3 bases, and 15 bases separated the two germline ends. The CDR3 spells CASRNQLVGYEQYF. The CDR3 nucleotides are TGTGCCAGCAGGAATCAACTAGTAGGCTACGAGCAGTACTTC.

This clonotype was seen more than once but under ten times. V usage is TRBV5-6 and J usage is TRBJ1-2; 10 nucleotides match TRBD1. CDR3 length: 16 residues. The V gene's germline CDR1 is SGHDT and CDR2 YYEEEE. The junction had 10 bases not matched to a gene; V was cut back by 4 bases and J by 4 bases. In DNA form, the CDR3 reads TGTGCCAGCAGCCTCCCCGGGACAGGGGAAATCTATGGCTACACCTTC. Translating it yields CASSLPGTGEIYGYTF. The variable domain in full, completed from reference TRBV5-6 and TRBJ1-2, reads DAGVTQSPTHLIKTRGQQVTLRCSPKSGHDTVSWYQQALGQGPQFIFQYYEEEERQRGNFPDRFSGHQFPNYSSELNVNALLLGDSALYLCASSLPGTGEIYGYTFGSGTRLTVV.

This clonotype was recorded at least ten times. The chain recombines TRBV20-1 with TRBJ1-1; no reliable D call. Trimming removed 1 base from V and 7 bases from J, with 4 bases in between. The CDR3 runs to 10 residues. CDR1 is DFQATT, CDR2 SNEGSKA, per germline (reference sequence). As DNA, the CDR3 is TGCAGTGCTAGAGTGGGTGAAGCTTTCTTT. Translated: CSARVGEAFF.

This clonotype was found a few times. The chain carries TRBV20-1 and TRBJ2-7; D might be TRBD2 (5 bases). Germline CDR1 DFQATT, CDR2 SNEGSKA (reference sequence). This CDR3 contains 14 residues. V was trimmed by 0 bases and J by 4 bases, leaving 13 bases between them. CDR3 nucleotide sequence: TGCAGTGCTAGAGACACCCCGAGGGCTTACGAGCAGTACTTC. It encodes CSARDTPRAYEQYF.

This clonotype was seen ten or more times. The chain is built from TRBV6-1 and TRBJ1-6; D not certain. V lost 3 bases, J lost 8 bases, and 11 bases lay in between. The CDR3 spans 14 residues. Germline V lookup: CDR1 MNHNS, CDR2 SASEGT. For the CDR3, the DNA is TGTGCCAGCAGTGAGGCGCATAGCGATTCACCCCTCCACTTT. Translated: CASSEAHSDSPLHF.

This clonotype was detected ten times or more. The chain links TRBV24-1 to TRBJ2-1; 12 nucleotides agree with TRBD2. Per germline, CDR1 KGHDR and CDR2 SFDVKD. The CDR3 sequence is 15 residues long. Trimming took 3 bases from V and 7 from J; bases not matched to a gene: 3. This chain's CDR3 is CATSDRTSGANEQFF. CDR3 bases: TGTGCCACCAGTGATCGGACTAGCGGGGCTAATGAGCAGTTCTTC.